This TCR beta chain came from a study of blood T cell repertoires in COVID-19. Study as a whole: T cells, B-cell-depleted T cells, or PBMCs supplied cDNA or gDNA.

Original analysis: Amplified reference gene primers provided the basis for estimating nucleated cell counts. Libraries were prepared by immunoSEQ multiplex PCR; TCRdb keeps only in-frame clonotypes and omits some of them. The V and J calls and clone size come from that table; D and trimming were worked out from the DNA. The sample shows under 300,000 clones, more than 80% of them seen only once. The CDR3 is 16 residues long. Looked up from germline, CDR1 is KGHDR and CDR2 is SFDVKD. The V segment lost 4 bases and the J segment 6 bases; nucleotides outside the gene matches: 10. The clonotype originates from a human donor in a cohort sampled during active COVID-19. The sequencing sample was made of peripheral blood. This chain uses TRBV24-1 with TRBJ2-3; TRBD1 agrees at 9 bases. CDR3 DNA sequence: TGTGCCACCAGTGACCCCGGGACAGGGAAATTTGATACGCAGTATTTT. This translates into CATSDPGTGKFDTQYF.